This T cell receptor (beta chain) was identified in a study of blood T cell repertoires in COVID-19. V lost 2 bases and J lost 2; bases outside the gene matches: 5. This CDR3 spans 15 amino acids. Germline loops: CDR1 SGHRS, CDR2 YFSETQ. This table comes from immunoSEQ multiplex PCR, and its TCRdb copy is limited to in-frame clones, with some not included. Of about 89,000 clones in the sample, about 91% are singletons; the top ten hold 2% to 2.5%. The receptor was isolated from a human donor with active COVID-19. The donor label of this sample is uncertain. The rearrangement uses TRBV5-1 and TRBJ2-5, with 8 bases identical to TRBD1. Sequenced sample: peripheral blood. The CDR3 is CASSFIRGLQETQYF. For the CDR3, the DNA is TGCGCCAGCAGCTTTATCAGGGGGCTACAAGAGACCCAGTACTTC.